The clone carrying this TCR beta chain was counted a few times. As to time point: persistent/refractory GD, antithyroid drugs over 5 years with positive TRAb. PBMCs provided the RNA from which the TCR library was made. TCR beta libraries were built with iRepertoire HTBI primers and Arm-PCR of CDR3 regions. TCRdb recomputed calls from the multiplex PCR reads with MiXCR, one row per CDR3 protein. The table has around 400,000 distinct CDR3 sequences, over 20% seen once. This sample stems from a study of regulatory T cells in long-lasting Graves disease. Overall study context: Persistent cases were those of Graves' disease that involved over 5 years of antithyroid drugs with positive TSH receptor antibodies.

The CDR3 consists of 15 residues. Trimming cost V 5 bases and J 5 bases, with 16 bases left between them. Looked up from germline, CDR1 is SEHNR and CDR2 is FQNEAQ (reference sequence). This sequence was found in a female donor with Graves disease. V and J are TRBV7-9 and TRBJ2-4, with a weak D call TRBD2 (6 bases). The input for sequencing was peripheral blood mononuclear cells (PBMCs), taken when the disease was refractory, from a patient treated with antithyroid drugs. CDR3 loop: CASSQAGNSENIQYF. Here the CDR3 DNA reads TGTGCCAGCAGCCAGGCGGGGAATTCGGAAAACATTCAGTACTTC.